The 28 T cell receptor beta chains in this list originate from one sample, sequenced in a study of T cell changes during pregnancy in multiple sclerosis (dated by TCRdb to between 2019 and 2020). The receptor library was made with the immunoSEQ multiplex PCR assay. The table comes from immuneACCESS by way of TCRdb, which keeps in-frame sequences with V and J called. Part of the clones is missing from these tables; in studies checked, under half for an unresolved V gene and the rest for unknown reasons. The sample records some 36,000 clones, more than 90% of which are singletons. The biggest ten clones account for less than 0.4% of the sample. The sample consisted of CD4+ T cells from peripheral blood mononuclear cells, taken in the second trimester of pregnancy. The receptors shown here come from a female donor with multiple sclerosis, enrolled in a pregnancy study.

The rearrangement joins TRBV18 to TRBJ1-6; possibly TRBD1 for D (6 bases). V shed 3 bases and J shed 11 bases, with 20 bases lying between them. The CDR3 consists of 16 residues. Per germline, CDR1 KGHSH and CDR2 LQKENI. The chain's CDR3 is CASSPFRDKGSTPLHF. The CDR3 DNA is TGTGCCAGCTCACCCTTCCGGGACAAAGGTAGCACACCCCTCCACTTT. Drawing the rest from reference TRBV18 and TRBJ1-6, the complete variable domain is NAGVMQNPRHLVRRRGQEARLRCSPMKGHSHVYWYRQLPEEGLKFMVYLQKENIIDESGMPKERFSAEFPKEGPSILRIQQVVRGDSAAYFCASSPFRDKGSTPLHFGNGTRLTVT.

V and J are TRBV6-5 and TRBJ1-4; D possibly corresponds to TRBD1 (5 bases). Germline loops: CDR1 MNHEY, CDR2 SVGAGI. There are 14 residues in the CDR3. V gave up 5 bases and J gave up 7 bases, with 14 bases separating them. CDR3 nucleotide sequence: TGTGCCAGCAGTACCCCAGGGATGGGTGAAAAACTGTTTTTT. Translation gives CASSTPGMGEKLFF.

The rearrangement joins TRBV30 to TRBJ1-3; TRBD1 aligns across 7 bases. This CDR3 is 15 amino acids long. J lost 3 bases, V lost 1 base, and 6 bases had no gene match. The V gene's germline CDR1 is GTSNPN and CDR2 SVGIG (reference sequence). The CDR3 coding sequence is TGTGCCTGGAGTGAGGGGGCAACGGGTGGAAACACCATATATTTT. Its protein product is CAWSEGATGGNTIYF. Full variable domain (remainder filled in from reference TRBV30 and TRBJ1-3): SQTIHQWPATLVQPVGSPLSLECTVEGTSNPNLYWYRQAAGRGLQLLFYSVGIGQISSEVPQNLSASRPQDRQFILSSKKLLLSDSGFYLCAWSEGATGGNTIYFGEGSWLTVV.

CDR3 residues: CASSLFPGSGETQYF. The DNA for the CDR3 is TGCGCCAGCAGCTTGTTTCCAGGGTCGGGTGAGACCCAGTACTTC. This chain connects TRBV5-1 to TRBJ2-5; a weak D match, TRBD1 (5 bases). Trimming stripped 1 base from V and 5 bases from J, with 15 bases between. The germline V gene has CDR1 SGHRS and CDR2 YFSETQ. The CDR3 loop spans 15 amino acids.

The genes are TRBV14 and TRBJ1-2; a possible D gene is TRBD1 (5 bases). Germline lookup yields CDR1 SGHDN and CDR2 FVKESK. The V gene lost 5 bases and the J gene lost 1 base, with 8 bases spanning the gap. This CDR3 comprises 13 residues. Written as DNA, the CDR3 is TGTGCCAGCAGCAGGACACTTAACTATGGCTACACCTTC. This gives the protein CASSRTLNYGYTF.

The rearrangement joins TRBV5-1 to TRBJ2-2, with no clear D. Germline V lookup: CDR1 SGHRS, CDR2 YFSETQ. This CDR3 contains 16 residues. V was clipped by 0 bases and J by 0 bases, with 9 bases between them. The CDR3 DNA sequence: TGCGCCAGCAGCTTGGCCGTAACAGCGAACACCGGGGAGCTGTTTTTT. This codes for CASSLAVTANTGELFF.

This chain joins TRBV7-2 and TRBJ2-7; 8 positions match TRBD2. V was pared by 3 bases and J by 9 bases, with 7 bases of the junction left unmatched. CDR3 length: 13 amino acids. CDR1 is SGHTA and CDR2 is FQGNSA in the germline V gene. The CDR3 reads CASSFSMRGVQYF. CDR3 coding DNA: TGTGCCAGCAGCTTTTCTATGCGGGGGGTGCAGTACTTC.

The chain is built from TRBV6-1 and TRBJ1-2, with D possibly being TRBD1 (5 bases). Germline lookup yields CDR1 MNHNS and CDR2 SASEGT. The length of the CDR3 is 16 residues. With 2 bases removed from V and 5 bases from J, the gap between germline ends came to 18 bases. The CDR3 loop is CASSEFTGEDMYGYTF. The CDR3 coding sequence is TGTGCCAGCAGTGAATTCACGGGGGAGGATATGTATGGCTACACCTTC.

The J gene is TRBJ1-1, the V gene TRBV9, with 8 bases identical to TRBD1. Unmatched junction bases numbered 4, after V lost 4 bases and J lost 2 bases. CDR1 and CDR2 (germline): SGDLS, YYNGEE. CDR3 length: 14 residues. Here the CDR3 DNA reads TGTGCCAGCAGCCGAGGACAGGGCAACACTGAAGCTTTCTTT. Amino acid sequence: CASSRGQGNTEAFF.

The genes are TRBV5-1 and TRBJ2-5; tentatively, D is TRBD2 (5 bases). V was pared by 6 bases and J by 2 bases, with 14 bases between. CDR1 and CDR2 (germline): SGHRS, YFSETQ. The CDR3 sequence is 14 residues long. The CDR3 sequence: CASKRVSGQETQYF. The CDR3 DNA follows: TGCGCCAGCAAGAGGGTGTCGGGTCAAGAGACCCAGTACTTC.

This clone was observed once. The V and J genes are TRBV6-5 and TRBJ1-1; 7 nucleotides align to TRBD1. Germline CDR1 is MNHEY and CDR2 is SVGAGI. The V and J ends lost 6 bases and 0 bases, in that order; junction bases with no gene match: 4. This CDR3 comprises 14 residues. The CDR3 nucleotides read TGTGCCAGCAGGTGGGGACAGTTGAACACTGAAGCTTTCTTT. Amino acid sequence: CASRWGQLNTEAFF.

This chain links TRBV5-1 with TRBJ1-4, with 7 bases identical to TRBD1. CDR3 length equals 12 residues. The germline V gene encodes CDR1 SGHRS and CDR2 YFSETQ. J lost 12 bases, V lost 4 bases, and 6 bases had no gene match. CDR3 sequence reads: CASSGVDRELFF. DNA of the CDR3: TGCGCCAGCAGCGGGGTAGACAGGGAACTGTTTTTT.

CDR3 loop: CASSFGGTQETQYF. CDR3 sequence (DNA): TGTGCCAGCAGCTTTGGGGGGACCCAAGAGACCCAGTACTTC. The chain employs TRBV5-4 and TRBJ2-5; possible D gene TRBD2, 6 bases. The CDR3 covers 14 residues. Germline CDR1 reads SGHNT; CDR2 reads YYREEE (reference sequence). Trimming stripped 2 bases from V and 1 base from J, with 9 bases between.

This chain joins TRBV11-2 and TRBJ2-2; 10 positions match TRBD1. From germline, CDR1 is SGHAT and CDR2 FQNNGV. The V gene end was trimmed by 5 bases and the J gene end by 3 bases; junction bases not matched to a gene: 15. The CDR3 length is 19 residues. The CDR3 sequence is CASSRSGTGDSGYTGELFF. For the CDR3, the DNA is TGTGCCAGCAGCCGATCCGGGACAGGGGATTCCGGGTACACCGGGGAGCTGTTTTTT. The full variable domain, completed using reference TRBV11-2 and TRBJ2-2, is EAGVAQSPRYKIIEKRQSVAFWCNPISGHATLYWYQQILGQGPKLLIQFQNNGVVDDSQLPKDRFSAERLKGVDSTLKIQPAKLEDSAVYLCASSRSGTGDSGYTGELFFGEGSRLTVL.

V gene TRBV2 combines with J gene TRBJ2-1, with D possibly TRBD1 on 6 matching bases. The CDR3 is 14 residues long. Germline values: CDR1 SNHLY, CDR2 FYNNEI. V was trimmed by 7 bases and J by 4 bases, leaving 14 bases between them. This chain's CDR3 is CASNPGQPYNEQFF. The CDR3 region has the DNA TGTGCCAGCAACCCGGGACAACCTTACAATGAGCAGTTCTTC.

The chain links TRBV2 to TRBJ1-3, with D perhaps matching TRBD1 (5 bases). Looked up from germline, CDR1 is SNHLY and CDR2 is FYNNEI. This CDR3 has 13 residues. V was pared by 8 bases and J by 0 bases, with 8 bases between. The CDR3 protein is CASSDTSGNTIYF. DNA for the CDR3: TGTGCCAGCTCGGACACCTCTGGAAACACCATATATTTT.

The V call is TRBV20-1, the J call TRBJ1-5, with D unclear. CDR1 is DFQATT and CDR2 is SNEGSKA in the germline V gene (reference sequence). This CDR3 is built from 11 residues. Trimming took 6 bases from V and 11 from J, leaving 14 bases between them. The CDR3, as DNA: TGCAGTGCAGGCCGGGGTTTGACCCAGCATTTT. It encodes CSAGRGLTQHF.

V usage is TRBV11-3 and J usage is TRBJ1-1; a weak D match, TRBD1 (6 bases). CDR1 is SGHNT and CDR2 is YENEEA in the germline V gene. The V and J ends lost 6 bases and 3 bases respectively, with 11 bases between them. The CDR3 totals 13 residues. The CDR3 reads CASSHQGYTEAFF. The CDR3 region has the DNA TGTGCCAGCAGTCATCAGGGGTACACTGAAGCTTTCTTT.

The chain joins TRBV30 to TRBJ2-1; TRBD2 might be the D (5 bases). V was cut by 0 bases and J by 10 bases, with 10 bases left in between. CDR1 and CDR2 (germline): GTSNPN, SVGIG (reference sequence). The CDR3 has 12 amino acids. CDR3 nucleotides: TGTGCCTGGAGTGTGAGGCTAGCCGAGCAGTTCTTC. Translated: CAWSVRLAEQFF.

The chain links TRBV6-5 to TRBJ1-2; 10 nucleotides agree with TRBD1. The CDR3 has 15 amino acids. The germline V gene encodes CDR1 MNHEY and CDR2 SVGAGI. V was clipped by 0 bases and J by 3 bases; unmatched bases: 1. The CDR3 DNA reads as TGTGCCAGCAGTTACTCCGGGACAGGGGACTATGGCTACACCTTC. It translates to CASSYSGTGDYGYTF.

DNA of the CDR3: TGCGCCAGCAGCTTGGTGGCGGGTTTGAACACTGAAGCTTTCTTT. This sequence encodes CASSLVAGLNTEAFF. This chain connects TRBV5-1 to TRBJ1-1; the D is unclear. V was pared by 0 bases and J by 0 bases, with 9 bases between. This CDR3 has 15 amino acids. Germline CDR1 and CDR2: SGHRS and YFSETQ.

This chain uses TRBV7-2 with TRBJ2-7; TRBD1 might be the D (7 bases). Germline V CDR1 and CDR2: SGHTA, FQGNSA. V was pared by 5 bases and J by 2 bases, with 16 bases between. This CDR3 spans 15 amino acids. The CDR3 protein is CASSPGGNRPYEQYF. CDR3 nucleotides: TGTGCCAGCAGCCCAGGGGGGAATCGACCCTACGAGCAGTACTTC.

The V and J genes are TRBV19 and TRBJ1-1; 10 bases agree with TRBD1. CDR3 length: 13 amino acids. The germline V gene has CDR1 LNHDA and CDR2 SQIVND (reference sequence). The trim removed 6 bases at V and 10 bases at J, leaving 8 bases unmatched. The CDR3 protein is CASRTDRGKRAFF. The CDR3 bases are TGTGCCAGTAGAACGGACAGGGGGAAGAGAGCTTTCTTT. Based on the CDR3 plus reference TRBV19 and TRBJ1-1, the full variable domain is DGGITQSPKYLFRKEGQNVTLSCEQNLNHDAMYWYRQDPGQGLRLIYYSQIVNDFQKGDIAEGYSVSREKKESFPLTVTSAQKNPTAFYLCASRTDRGKRAFFGQGTRLTVV.

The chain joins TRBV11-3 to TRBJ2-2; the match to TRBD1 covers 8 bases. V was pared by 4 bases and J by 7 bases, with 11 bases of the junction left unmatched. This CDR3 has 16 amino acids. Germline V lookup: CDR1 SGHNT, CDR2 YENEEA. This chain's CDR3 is CASSSFGQGKGGELFF. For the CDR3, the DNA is TGTGCCAGCAGCTCTTTTGGACAGGGCAAGGGCGGGGAGCTGTTTTTT. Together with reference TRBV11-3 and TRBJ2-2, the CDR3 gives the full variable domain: EAGVVQSPRYKIIEKKQPVAFWCNPISGHNTLYWYLQNLGQGPELLIRYENEEAVDDSQLPKDRFSAERLKGVDSTLKIQPAELGDSAVYLCASSSFGQGKGGELFFGEGSRLTVL.

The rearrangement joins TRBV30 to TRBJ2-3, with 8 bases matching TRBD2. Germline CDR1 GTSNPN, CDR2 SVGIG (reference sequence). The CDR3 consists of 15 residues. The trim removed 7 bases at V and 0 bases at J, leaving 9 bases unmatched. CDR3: CASGTSGTSTDTQYF. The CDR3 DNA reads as TGTGCCTCTGGAACTAGCGGAACTAGCACAGATACGCAGTATTTT.

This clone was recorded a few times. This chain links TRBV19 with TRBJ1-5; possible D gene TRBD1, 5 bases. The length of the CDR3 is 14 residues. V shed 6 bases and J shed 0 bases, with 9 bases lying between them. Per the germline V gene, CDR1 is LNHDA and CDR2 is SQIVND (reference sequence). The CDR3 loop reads CASRTEYSNQPQHF. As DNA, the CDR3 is TGTGCCAGTAGGACAGAGTATAGCAATCAGCCCCAGCATTTT.

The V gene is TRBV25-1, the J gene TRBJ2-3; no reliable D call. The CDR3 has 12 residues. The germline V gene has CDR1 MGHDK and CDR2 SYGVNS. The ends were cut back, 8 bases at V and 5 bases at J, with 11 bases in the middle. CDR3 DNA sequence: TGTGCCAGCTCGGGTTCCCTAGATACGCAGTATTTT. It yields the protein CASSGSLDTQYF.

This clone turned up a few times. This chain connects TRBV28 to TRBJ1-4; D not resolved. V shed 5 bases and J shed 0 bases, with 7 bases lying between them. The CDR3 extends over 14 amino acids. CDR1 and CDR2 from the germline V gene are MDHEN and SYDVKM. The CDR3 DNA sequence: TGTGCCAGCAGTCGAACAGCAACTAATGAAAAACTGTTTTTT. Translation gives CASSRTATNEKLFF. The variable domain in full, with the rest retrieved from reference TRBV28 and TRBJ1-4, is DVKVTQSSRYLVKRTGEKVFLECVQDMDHENMFWYRQDPGLGLRLIYFSYDVKMKEKGDIPEGYSVSREKKERFSLILESASTNQTSMYLCASSRTATNEKLFFGSGTQLSVL.